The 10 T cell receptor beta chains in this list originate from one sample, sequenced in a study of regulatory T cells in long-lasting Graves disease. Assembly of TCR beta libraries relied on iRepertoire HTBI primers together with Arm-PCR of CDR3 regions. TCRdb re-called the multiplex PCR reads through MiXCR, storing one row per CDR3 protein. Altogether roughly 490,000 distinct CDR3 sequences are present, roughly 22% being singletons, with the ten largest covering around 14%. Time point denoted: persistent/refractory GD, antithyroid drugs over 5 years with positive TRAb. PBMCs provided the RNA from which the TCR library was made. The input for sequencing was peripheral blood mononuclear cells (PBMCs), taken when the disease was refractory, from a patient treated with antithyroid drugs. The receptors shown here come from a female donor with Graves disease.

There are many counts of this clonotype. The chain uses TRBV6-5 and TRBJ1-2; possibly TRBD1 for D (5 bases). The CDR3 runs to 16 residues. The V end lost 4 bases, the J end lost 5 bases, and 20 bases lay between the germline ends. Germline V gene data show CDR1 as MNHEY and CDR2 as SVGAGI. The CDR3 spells CASSSPHLTRGYGYTF. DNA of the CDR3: TGTGCCAGCAGTTCTCCCCACCTGACTAGGGGATATGGCTACACCTTC.

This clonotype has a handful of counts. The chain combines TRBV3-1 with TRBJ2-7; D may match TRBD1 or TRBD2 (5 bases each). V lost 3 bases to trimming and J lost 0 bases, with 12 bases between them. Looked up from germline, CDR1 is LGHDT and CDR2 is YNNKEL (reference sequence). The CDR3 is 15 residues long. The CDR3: CASSQDGAFSYEQYF. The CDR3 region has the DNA TGTGCCAGCAGCCAGGACGGGGCTTTCTCCTACGAGCAGTACTTC.

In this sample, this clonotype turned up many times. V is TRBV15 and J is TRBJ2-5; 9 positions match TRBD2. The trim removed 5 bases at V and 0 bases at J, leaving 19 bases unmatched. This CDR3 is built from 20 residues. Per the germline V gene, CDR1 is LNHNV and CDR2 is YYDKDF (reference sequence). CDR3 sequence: CATSEGRGLREGSYQETQYF. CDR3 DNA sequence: TGTGCCACCAGCGAGGGTAGGGGCTTGCGGGAGGGATCGTACCAAGAGACCCAGTACTTC.

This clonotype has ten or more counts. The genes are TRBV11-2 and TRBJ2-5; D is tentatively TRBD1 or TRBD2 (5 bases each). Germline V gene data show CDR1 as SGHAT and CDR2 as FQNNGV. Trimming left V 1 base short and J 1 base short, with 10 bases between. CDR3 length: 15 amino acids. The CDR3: CASSLGGAAQETQYF. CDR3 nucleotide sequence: TGTGCCAGCAGCTTAGGAGGGGCCGCCCAAGAGACCCAGTACTTC.

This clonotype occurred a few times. In DNA, the CDR3 is TGTGCCAGTTCGTCCCCAAACGACGGCGAGCAGTACTTC. It yields the protein CASSSPNDGEQYF. V and J are TRBV19 and TRBJ2-7; D not resolved. The CDR3 contains 13 residues. V was shortened by 8 bases and J by 6 bases, with 17 bases between the two germline ends. CDR1 and CDR2 (germline): LNHDA, SQIVND (reference sequence).

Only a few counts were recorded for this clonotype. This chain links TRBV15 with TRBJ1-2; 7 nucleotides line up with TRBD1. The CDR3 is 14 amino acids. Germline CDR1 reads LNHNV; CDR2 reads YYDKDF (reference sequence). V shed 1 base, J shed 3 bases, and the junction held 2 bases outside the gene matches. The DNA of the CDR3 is TGTGCCACCAGCAGAGGCGGGACAGACTATGGCTACACCTTC. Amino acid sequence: CATSRGGTDYGYTF.

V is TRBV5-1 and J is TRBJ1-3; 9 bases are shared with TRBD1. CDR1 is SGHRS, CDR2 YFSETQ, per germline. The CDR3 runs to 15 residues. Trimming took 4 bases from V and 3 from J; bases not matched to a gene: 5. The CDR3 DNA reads TGCGCCAGCAGCACGGGACAGGGCAGTGGAAACACCATATATTTT. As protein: CASSTGQGSGNTIYF.

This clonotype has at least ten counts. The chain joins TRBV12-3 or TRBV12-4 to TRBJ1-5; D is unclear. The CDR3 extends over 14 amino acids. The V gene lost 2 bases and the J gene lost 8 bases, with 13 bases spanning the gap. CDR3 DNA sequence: TGTGCCAGCAGTTTAAGATCTTCCGGGGAGCCCCAGCATTTT. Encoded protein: CASSLRSSGEPQHF.

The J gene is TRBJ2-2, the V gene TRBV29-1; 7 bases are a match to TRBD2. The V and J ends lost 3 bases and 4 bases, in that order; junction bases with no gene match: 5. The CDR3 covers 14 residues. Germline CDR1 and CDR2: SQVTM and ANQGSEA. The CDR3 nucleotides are TGCAGCGTTGATCGGGGCGGGGGCACCGGGGAGCTGTTTTTT. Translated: CSVDRGGGTGELFF.

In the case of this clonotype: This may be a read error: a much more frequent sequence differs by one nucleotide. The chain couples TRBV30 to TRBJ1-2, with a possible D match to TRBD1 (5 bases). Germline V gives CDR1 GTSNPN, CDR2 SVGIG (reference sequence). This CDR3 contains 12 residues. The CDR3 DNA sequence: TGTGCCTGGAACCCGGGGCTCTATGGCTGCACCTTC. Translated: CAWNPGLYGCTF.